A single sample is the source of the 10 T cell receptor beta chains below, sequenced in a study of control samples from healthy donors and cancer patients (dated by TCRdb to the early 2020s). The protocol used for the library was the immunoSEQ multiplex PCR assay. TCRdb mirrors the immuneACCESS table, restricted to in-frame sequences. Some clones are absent from its copies; in checked studies, under half trace to an unresolved V gene, and the reason for the others is unknown. The sample has 250,000 to 300,000 clones on record, roughly 82% of them singletons. The ten largest clones capture more than 10% of the sample. The sample was PBMCs. The receptor source for this set is a woman in her fifties or sixties with lung cancer.

V and J are TRBV27 and TRBJ2-2; possibly TRBD2 for D (7 bases). The germline V gene encodes CDR1 MNHEY and CDR2 SMNVEV (reference sequence). Deletions cut 1 base from V and 5 bases from J, with 17 bases between. The CDR3 consists of 17 residues. The CDR3 DNA reads TGTGCCAGCAGTTTATTGCTACAGGGAGGGGTGACCGGGGAGCTGTTTTTT. It is translated as CASSLLLQGGVTGELFF.

The chain uses TRBV19 and TRBJ1-3; 7 bases are a match to TRBD1. With V trimmed by 10 bases and J by 0 bases, 9 bases remained unmatched. The length of the CDR3 is 15 residues. From germline, CDR1 is LNHDA and CDR2 SQIVND (reference sequence). The chain's CDR3 is CATRTGQSSGNTIYF. The CDR3 DNA reads TGTGCCACCAGGACAGGCCAAAGCTCTGGAAACACCATATATTTT.

This rearrangement joins TRBV7-9 to TRBJ1-1; tentative D call: TRBD1 (6 bases). The V end lost 4 bases, the J end lost 1 base, and 16 bases lay between the germline ends. The CDR3 extends over 16 amino acids. In germline, CDR1 is SEHNR, CDR2 FQNEAQ (reference sequence). For the CDR3, the DNA is TGTGCCAGCAGCTCAGACCGTAGGACAGCGAACACTGAAGCTTTCTTT. Translation: CASSSDRRTANTEAFF.

The genes are TRBV19 and TRBJ1-4; TRBD1 is a possible D gene (5 bases). The V gene's germline CDR1 is LNHDA and CDR2 SQIVND (reference sequence). The CDR3 is 11 residues long. V lost 7 bases, J lost 8 bases, and 8 bases lay in between. The CDR3 bases are TGTGCCAGTACCCGACAGGAAAAACTGTTTTTT. Its protein is CASTRQEKLFF. Supplemented by reference TRBV19 and TRBJ1-4, the full variable domain reads DGGITQSPKYLFRKEGQNVTLSCEQNLNHDAMYWYRQDPGQGLRLIYYSQIVNDFQKGDIAEGYSVSREKKESFPLTVTSAQKNPTAFYLCASTRQEKLFFGSGTQLSVL.

In this sample, this clone turned up once. The CDR3 DNA reads TGTGCCACTCGATTCAGGGAGTTCCGTGAAGCTTTCTTT. Protein: CATRFREFREAFF. V gene TRBV19 combines with J gene TRBJ1-1, with a tentative D call TRBD1 (5 bases). CDR3 length: 13 amino acids. V was shortened by 10 bases and J by 7 bases, with 19 bases between the two germline ends. Germline CDR1 reads LNHDA; CDR2 reads SQIVND (reference sequence).

The chain couples TRBV12-5 to TRBJ2-2, with D maybe TRBD1 (5 bases). Germline assignment: CDR1 LGHNT and CDR2 FRNRAP. Trimming cost V 2 bases and J 7 bases, with 11 bases left between them. This CDR3 has 14 residues. This CDR3 reads CASGLQGGGGELFF. CDR3 DNA: TGTGCTAGTGGTTTGCAGGGTGGTGGCGGGGAGCTGTTTTTT.

The chain uses TRBV6-5 and TRBJ1-2; 9 bases are a match to TRBD1. V gave up 7 bases and J gave up 10 bases; unmatched junction bases: 10. CDR1 is MNHEY, CDR2 SVGAGI, per germline. This CDR3 comprises 13 residues. CDR3 sequence: CASIAGTGYTYTF. The CDR3 nucleotides are TGTGCCAGCATTGCCGGGACAGGGTACACCTACACCTTC.

The chain uses TRBV11-3 and TRBJ2-1, with a weak D call TRBD1 (5 bases). Trimming left V 3 bases short and J 6 bases short, with 6 bases between. The CDR3 runs to 12 residues. Germline CDR1 reads SGHNT; CDR2 reads YENEEA. The DNA of the CDR3 is TGTGCCAGCAGCTTCAGGGCCAATGAGCAGTTCTTC. Translated: CASSFRANEQFF.

The rearrangement joins TRBV18 to TRBJ1-1; tentative D call: TRBD1 (6 bases). Trimming removed 0 bases at V and 1 base at J, with 12 bases between. Germline lookup yields CDR1 KGHSH and CDR2 LQKENI. This CDR3 comprises 16 residues. DNA for the CDR3: TGTGCCAGCTCACCACCCGGGGGGCGCGGGAACACTGAAGCTTTCTTT. Residues: CASSPPGGRGNTEAFF.

This clone occurred once. The chain has TRBV6-6 and TRBJ2-7; D is possibly TRBD1 (5 bases). Germline-derived CDR1 and CDR2 are MNHNY and SVGAGI (reference sequence). The CDR3 has 13 residues. V lost 5 bases, J lost 6 bases, and 14 bases lay in between. CDR3 loop: CASSPPQGGEQYF. The CDR3 DNA sequence: TGTGCCAGCAGTCCACCCCAGGGCGGCGAGCAGTACTTC.